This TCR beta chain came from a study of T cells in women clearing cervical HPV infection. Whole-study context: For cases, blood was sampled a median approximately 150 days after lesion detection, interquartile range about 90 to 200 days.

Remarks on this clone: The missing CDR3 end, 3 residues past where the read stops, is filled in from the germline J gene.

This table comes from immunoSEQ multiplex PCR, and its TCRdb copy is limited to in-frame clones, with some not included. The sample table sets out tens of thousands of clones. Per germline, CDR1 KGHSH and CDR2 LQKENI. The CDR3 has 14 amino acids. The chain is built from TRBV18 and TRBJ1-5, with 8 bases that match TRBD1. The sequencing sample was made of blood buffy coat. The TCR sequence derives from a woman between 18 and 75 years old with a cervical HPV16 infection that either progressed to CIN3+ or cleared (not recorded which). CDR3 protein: CASSPDRALPPQHF. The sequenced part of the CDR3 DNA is TGTGCCAGCTCCCCGGACAGGGCACTACCCCCC.